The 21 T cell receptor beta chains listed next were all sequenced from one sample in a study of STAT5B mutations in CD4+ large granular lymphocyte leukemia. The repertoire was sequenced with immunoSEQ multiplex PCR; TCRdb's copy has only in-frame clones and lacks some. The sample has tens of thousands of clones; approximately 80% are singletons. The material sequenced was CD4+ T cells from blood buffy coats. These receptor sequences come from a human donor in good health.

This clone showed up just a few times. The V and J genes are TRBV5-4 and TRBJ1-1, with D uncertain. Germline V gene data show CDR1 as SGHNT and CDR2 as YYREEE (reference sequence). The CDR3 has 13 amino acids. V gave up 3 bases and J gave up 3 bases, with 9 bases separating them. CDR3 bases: TGTGCCAGCAGCTCTACAGTGGACACTGAAGCTTTCTTT. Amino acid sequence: CASSSTVDTEAFF.

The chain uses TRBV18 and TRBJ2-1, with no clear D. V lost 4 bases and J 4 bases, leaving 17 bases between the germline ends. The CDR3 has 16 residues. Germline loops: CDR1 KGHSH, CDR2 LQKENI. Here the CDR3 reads CASSLTTPPSYNEQFF. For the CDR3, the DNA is TGTGCCAGCTCACTGACCACACCACCGAGTTACAATGAGCAGTTCTTC.

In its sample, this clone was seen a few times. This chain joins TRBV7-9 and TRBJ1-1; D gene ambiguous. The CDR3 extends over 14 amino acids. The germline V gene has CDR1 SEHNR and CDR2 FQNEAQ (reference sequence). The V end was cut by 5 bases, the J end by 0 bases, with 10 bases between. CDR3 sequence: CASSQTALNTEAFF. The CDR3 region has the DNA TGTGCCAGCAGCCAAACTGCCCTGAACACTGAAGCTTTCTTT.

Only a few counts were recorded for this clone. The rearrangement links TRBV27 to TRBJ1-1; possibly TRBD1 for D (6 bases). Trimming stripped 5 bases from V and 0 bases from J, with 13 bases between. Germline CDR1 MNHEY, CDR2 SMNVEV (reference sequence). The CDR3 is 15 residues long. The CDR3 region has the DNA TGTGCCAGCAGTCCCTCGGGACAAATGAACACTGAAGCTTTCTTT. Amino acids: CASSPSGQMNTEAFF.

CDR3 in DNA: TGTGCCAGCAGCCGGGGACAGGGGGCGAACACCGGGGAGCTGTTTTTT. Protein: CASSRGQGANTGELFF. J is TRBJ2-2 and V is TRBV9; 11 bases line up with TRBD1. Germline-derived CDR1 and CDR2 are SGDLS and YYNGEE. After removal of 4 bases from V and 0 bases from J, the junction contained 2 bases not matched to a gene. This CDR3 comprises 16 residues.

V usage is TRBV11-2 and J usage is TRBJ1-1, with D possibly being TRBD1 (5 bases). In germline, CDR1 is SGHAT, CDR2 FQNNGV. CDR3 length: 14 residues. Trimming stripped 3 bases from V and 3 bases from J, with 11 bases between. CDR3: CASSLQGVYTEAFF. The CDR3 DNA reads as TGTGCCAGCAGCTTGCAGGGTGTCTACACTGAAGCTTTCTTT.

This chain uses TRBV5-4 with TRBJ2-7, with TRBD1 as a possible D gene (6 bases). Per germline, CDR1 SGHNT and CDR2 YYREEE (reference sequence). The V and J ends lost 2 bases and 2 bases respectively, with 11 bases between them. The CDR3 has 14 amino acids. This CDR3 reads CASSFGDTAYEQYF. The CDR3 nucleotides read TGTGCCAGCAGCTTTGGGGACACAGCCTACGAGCAGTACTTC.

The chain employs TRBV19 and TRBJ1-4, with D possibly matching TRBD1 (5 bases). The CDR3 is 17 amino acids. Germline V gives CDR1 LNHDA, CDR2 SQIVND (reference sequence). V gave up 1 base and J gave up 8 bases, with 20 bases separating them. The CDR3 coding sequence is TGTGCCAGTAGTATAGGTATTCTGCGGGACCGGCGGGAAAAACTGTTTTTT. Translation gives CASSIGILRDRREKLFF.

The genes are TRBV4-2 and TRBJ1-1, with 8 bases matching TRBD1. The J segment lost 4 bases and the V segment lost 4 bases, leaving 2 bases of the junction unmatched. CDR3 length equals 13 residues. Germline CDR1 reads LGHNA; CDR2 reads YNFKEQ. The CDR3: CASSRTGSTEAFF. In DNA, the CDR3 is TGTGCCAGCAGCCGGACAGGGAGCACTGAAGCTTTCTTT.

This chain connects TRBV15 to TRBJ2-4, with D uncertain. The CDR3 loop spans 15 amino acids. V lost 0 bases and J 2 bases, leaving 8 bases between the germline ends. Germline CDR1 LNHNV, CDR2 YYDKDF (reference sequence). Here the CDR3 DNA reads TGTGCCACCAGCAGAGATCAGAACTCCAAAAACATTCAGTACTTC. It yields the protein CATSRDQNSKNIQYF.

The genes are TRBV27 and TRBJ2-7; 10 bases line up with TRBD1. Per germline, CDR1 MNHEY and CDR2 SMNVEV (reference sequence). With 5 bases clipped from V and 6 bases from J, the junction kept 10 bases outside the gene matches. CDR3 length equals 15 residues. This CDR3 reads CASSTTTGGIGEQYF. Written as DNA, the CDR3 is TGTGCCAGCAGTACCACGACAGGGGGCATCGGCGAGCAGTACTTC.

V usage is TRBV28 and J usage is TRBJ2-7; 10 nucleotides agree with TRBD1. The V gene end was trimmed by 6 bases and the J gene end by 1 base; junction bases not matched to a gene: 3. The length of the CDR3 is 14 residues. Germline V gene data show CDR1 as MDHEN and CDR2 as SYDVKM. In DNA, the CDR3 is TGTGCCAGCAGGAGGACAGGGGGTTCCTACGAGCAGTACTTC. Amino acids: CASRRTGGSYEQYF.

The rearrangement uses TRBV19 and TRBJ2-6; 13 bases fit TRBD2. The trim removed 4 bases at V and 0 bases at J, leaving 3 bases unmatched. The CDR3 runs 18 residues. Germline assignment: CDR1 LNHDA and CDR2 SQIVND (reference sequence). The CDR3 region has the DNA TGTGCCAGTAGTACGCGACTAGCGGGAGGCTCTGGGGCCAACGTCCTGACTTTC. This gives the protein CASSTRLAGGSGANVLTF.

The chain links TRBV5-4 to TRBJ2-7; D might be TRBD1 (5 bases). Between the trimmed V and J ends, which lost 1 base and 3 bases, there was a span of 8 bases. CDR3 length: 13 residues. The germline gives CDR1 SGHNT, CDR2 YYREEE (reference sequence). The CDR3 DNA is TGTGCCAGCAGCTTGCAGGGCCTCTACGAGCAGTACTTC. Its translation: CASSLQGLYEQYF.

The CDR3 loop is CAISEVRGGSGYTF. As DNA, the CDR3 is TGTGCCATCAGTGAGGTCCGAGGGGGAAGTGGCTACACCTTC. The chain links TRBV10-3 to TRBJ1-2, with D tentatively TRBD1 (6 bases). CDR3 length equals 14 residues. V lost 2 bases and J 7 bases, leaving 14 bases between the germline ends. Germline V gene sequence: CDR1 ENHRY, CDR2 SYGVKD.

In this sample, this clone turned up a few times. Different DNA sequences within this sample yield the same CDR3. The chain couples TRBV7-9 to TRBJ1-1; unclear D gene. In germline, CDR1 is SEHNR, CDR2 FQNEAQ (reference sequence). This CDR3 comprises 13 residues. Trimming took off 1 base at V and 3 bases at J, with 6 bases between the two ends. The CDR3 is CASSLERYTEAFF. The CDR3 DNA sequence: TGTGCCAGCAGCTTAGAGCGGTACACTGAAGCTTTCTTT. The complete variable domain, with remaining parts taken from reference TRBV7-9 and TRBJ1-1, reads DTGVSQNPRHKITKRGQNVTFRCDPISEHNRLYWYRQTLGQGPEFLTYFQNEAQLEKSRLLSDRFSAERPKGSFSTLEIQRTEQGDSAMYLCASSLERYTEAFFGQGTRLTVV.

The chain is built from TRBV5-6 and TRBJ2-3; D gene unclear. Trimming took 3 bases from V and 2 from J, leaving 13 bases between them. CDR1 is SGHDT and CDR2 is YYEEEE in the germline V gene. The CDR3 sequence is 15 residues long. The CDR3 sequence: CASSSLILFTDTQYF. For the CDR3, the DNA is TGTGCCAGCAGCTCGCTCATTCTCTTCACAGATACGCAGTATTTT.

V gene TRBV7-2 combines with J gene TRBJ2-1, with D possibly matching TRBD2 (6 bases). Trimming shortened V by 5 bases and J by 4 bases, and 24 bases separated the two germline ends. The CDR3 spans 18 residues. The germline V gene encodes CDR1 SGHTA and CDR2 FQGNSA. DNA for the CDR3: TGTGCCAGCAGCGGTCGGGGCGGAGCGGGCGGATCATACAATGAGCAGTTCTTC. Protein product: CASSGRGGAGGSYNEQFF.

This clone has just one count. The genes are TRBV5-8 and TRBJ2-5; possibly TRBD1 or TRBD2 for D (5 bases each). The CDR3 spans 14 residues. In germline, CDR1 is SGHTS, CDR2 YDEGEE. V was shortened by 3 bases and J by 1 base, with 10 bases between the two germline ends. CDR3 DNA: TGTGCCAGCAGCTGGGGACGGCCCCAAGAGACCCAGTACTTC. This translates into CASSWGRPQETQYF.

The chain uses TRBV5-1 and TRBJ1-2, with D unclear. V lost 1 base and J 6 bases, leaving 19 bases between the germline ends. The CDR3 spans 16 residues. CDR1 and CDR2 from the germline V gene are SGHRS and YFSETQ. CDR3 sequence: CASSLTTLRDYDGYTF. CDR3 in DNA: TGCGCCAGCAGCTTGACAACCCTACGGGATTATGATGGCTACACCTTC. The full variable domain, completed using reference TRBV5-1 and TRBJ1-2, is KAGVTQTPRYLIKTRGQQVTLSCSPISGHRSVSWYQQTPGQGLQFLFEYFSETQRNKGNFPGRFSGRQFSNSRSEMNVSTLELGDSALYLCASSLTTLRDYDGYTFGSGTRLTVV.

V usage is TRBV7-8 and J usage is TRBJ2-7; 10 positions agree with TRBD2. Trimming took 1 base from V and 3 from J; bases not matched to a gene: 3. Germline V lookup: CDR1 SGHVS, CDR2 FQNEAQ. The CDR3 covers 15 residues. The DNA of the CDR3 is TGTGCCAGCAGCTTAGATATAGCGGGAGGCTACGAGCAGTACTTC. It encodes CASSLDIAGGYEQYF.